The 17 T cell receptor beta chains in this list originate from one sample, sequenced in a study of blood T cell repertoires in COVID-19. The assay was immunoSEQ multiplex PCR, and TCRdb's table has in-frame clones only and misses some. Seen here are under 400,000 clones, about 86% observed once, and the top ten hold 4% to 5%. What was sequenced was PBMCs or T cells enriched from blood (not recorded which). The receptors were sampled from a woman between 35 and 50 years old with acute COVID-19.

The V call is TRBV28, the J call TRBJ1-4; D gene uncertain. Germline lookup yields CDR1 MDHEN and CDR2 SYDVKM. V dropped 8 bases and J dropped 3 bases, with 13 bases sitting between them. The CDR3 covers 14 residues. CDR3: CASQGSPSNEKLFF. The CDR3 bases are TGTGCCAGCCAAGGGAGCCCCTCTAATGAAAAACTGTTTTTT.

The chain carries TRBV2 and TRBJ1-1; perhaps TRBD1 as D (6 bases). The CDR3 is made up of 13 amino acids. Per the germline V gene, CDR1 is SNHLY and CDR2 is FYNNEI. V was trimmed by 7 bases and J by 4 bases, leaving 13 bases between them. For the CDR3, the DNA is TGTGCCAGCATGGGGGGGCTTCGCACTGAAGCTTTCTTT. Amino acid sequence: CASMGGLRTEAFF.

The genes are TRBV4-3 and TRBJ2-3; 8 nucleotides agree with TRBD2. V lost 1 base, J lost 4 bases, and 4 bases stayed unmatched. The CDR3 is 15 residues long. Per the germline V gene, CDR1 is LGHNA and CDR2 is YSLEER. CDR3: CASSQGAGAADTQYF. CDR3 DNA sequence: TGCGCCAGCAGCCAAGGAGCGGGGGCAGCAGATACGCAGTATTTT.

CDR3 loop: CASSWAGGPDNEQFF. The DNA for the CDR3 is TGTGCCAGCAGCTGGGCGGGGGGGCCAGACAATGAGCAGTTCTTC. The rearrangement links TRBV9 to TRBJ2-1, with 9 bases identical to TRBD2. CDR1 is SGDLS and CDR2 is YYNGEE in the germline V gene. V lost 4 bases and J lost 5; bases outside the gene matches: 7. This CDR3 has 15 amino acids.

The rearrangement uses TRBV7-3 and TRBJ1-1, with 8 bases that match TRBD1. CDR3 length: 13 amino acids. Germline CDR1 is SGHTA and CDR2 is FQGTGA. Losses at the gene ends were 5 bases for V and 10 bases for J; bases not matched to a gene: 9. CDR3 DNA: TGTGCCAGCAGCCAGAGACAGGGGAGTGGAGCTTTCTTT. This sequence encodes CASSQRQGSGAFF. The whole variable domain, filled in from reference TRBV7-3 and TRBJ1-1, reads GAGVSQTPSNKVTEKGKYVELRCDPISGHTALYWYRQSLGQGPEFLIYFQGTGAADDSGLPNDRFFAVRPEGSVSTLKIQRTERGDSAVYLCASSQRQGSGAFFGQGTRLTVV.

The J gene is TRBJ2-7, the V gene TRBV5-4, with 9 positions matching TRBD2. This CDR3 region has 15 residues. Germline V gives CDR1 SGHNT, CDR2 YYREEE (reference sequence). Trimming cost V 3 bases and J 5 bases; bases outside gene matches: 9. Here the CDR3 DNA reads TGTGCCAGCAGCTCGGGGAGGACTAGCGTGGACGAGCAGTACTTC. This encodes CASSSGRTSVDEQYF.

This chain links TRBV7-3 with TRBJ2-7; TRBD2 aligns across 7 bases. The germline V gene has CDR1 SGHTA and CDR2 FQGTGA. V gave up 1 base and J gave up 7 bases; unmatched junction bases: 10. The CDR3 is made up of 15 amino acids. The CDR3 DNA follows: TGTGCCAGCAGCTTAAATCTAGCGGCCTATGGAGAGCAGTACTTC. It specifies CASSLNLAAYGEQYF.

This clone came up once. The chain joins TRBV2 to TRBJ2-1, with TRBD2 identical over 9 bases. CDR1 and CDR2 from the germline V gene are SNHLY and FYNNEI. The CDR3 contains 16 residues. V shed 4 bases and J 3 bases; nucleotides not matched to a gene: 7. CDR3 in amino acids: CASSGSIAGVYNEQFF. Here the CDR3 DNA reads TGTGCCAGCAGTGGGTCCATAGCGGGAGTCTACAATGAGCAGTTCTTC.

CDR3 protein: CATSRGLSGGTDTQYF. The CDR3 DNA reads TGTGCCACCAGCAGAGGACTAAGCGGGGGCACAGATACGCAGTATTTT. The V and J genes are TRBV15 and TRBJ2-3, with TRBD2 identical over 7 bases. Germline-derived CDR1 and CDR2 are LNHNV and YYDKDF (reference sequence). The CDR3 sequence is 16 residues long. V lost 1 base and J lost 1; bases outside the gene matches: 5.

The chain links TRBV6-5 to TRBJ2-3, with 7 bases fitting TRBD1. This CDR3 region has 15 residues. Trimming at V came to 6 bases and at J to 2 bases, leaving 8 bases not matched to a gene. Germline values: CDR1 MNHEY, CDR2 SVGAGI. In DNA, the CDR3 is TGTGCCAGCAGGGTACCGGGACAGAACACAGATACGCAGTATTTT. Its translation: CASRVPGQNTDTQYF.

V usage is TRBV19 and J usage is TRBJ2-1, with TRBD2 identical over 7 bases. With 3 bases clipped from V and 8 bases from J, the junction kept 16 bases outside the gene matches. This CDR3 is 17 amino acids long. Germline CDR1 LNHDA, CDR2 SQIVND (reference sequence). CDR3 sequence (DNA): TGTGCCAGTAGTATTGCTCGGGTCGGCGTCCGGGGGGATGAGCAGTTCTTC. Translation: CASSIARVGVRGDEQFF.

V gene TRBV21-1 combines with J gene TRBJ1-2; TRBD1, as called in the table, went unchecked against the DNA. TRBV21-1 is an annotated pseudogene. This CDR3 comprises 15 residues. CDR3 coding DNA: TGTGCCAGCAGCACCACCAAGACAACATTCTATGGCTACACCTTC. As protein: CASSTTKTTFYGYTF.

V is TRBV7-3 and J is TRBJ2-1, with TRBD2 matching over 12 bases. V dropped 0 bases and J dropped 7; count of bases not matched to a gene: 4. The germline V gene encodes CDR1 SGHTA and CDR2 FQGTGA. The CDR3 loop spans 16 amino acids. The CDR3 loop reads CASSLTGTSGWNEQFF. For the CDR3, the DNA is TGTGCCAGCAGCTTAACCGGGACTAGCGGGTGGAATGAGCAGTTCTTC.

The CDR3 coding sequence is TGTGCCAGTAGTCTACAGAAAAATGAAAAACTGTTTTTT. Translating it yields CASSLQKNEKLFF. The genes are TRBV19 and TRBJ1-4, with unresolved D. The germline V gene has CDR1 LNHDA and CDR2 SQIVND (reference sequence). The CDR3 extends over 13 amino acids. Trimming cost V 5 bases and J 5 bases, with 9 bases left between them.

The V and J genes are TRBV28 and TRBJ1-1; D perhaps matches TRBD1 (5 bases). CDR1 MDHEN and CDR2 SYDVKM come from the germline V gene. This CDR3 contains 15 residues. V was trimmed by 3 bases and J by 5 bases, leaving 16 bases between them. CDR3 nucleotide sequence: TGTGCCAGCAGTTTGAACAGGCCTCGGAGTACTGAAGCTTTCTTT. Its protein product is CASSLNRPRSTEAFF.

This clone appeared a few times. This chain joins TRBV19 and TRBJ2-2; TRBD2 matches 8 bases. The germline V gene encodes CDR1 LNHDA and CDR2 SQIVND (reference sequence). The trim removed 7 bases at V and 6 bases at J, leaving 4 bases unmatched. This CDR3 is 13 amino acids long. CDR3 amino acids: CASIDGGAGELFF. Here the CDR3 DNA reads TGTGCCAGTATCGACGGGGGGGCCGGGGAGCTGTTTTTT.

This clone was counted a single time. The chain recombines TRBV4-3 with TRBJ2-1, with 10 bases that match TRBD2. The J segment lost 5 bases and the V segment lost 1 base, leaving 8 bases of the junction unmatched. CDR3 length equals 17 residues. Germline CDR1 LGHNA, CDR2 YSLEER. The CDR3 bases are TGCGCCAGCAGCCAAGCAACGCTAGCGGGGGTCCACAATGAGCAGTTCTTC. It translates to CASSQATLAGVHNEQFF.